This T cell receptor (beta chain) derives from a study of PD-1 blockade in classical Hodgkin lymphoma. Time point reported: newly diagnosed, previously untreated cHL patient sample. Magnetic negative selection of thawed PBMCs yielded the CD8+ T cells. Profiled with immunoSEQ multiplex PCR; TCRdb holds only in-frame clones, not every one. The profile shows 19,000 or so clones, just under 90% of them singletons. The CDR3 spans 13 residues. Germline trimming cut 7 bases from V and 4 bases from J; bases unmatched to any gene: 4. Germline CDR1 reads SNHLY; CDR2 reads FYNNEI. The sequence was collected from a human donor with classical Hodgkin lymphoma. This sequence joins TRBV2 and TRBJ1-1, with 9 bases that match TRBD1. Sequenced input: CD8+ T cells from blood. The chain's CDR3 is CASKGQGFTEAFF. CDR3 bases: TGTGCCAGCAAGGGACAGGGTTTCACTGAAGCTTTCTTT.